This T cell receptor beta chain is from a study of CD8 T cells in Susac syndrome. CD8+ and CD4+ blood T cells underwent TCR beta sequencing. FACS enriched CD8+ TEMRA cells, while bulk CD8+ and CD4+ were negatively isolated. Roughly 0.45 to 1 ug RNA was reverse transcribed with random hexamers. Amplification of TCR beta CDR3 was carried out by immunoSEQ multiplex PCR, which covered 54 Vbeta and 13 Jbeta segments. TCRdb reanalysed the immunoSEQ multiplex PCR reads using MiXCR and keeps one entry per CDR3 protein. This sample has 160,000 or so distinct CDR3 sequences, with under 95% found just once. Worth noting for this clonotype: Its antigen remains unknown.

The CDR3 runs to 15 residues. Germline assignment: CDR1 KGHSH and CDR2 LQKENI. Trimming took 3 bases from V and 3 from J, leaving 13 bases between them. Whole-study findings and limits: A relatively small number of individuals underwent TCR sequencing and HLA analysis.

The sample taken for sequencing was CD4+ T cells from PBMCs. This clonotype was obtained from a human donor in good health. The gene calls are TRBV18 and TRBJ2-3; the D gene is possibly TRBD1 (7 bases). The CDR3 spells CASSPQQGRTDTQYF. The CDR3 DNA is TGTGCCAGCTCACCCCAACAGGGGAGGACAGATACGCAGTATTTT.